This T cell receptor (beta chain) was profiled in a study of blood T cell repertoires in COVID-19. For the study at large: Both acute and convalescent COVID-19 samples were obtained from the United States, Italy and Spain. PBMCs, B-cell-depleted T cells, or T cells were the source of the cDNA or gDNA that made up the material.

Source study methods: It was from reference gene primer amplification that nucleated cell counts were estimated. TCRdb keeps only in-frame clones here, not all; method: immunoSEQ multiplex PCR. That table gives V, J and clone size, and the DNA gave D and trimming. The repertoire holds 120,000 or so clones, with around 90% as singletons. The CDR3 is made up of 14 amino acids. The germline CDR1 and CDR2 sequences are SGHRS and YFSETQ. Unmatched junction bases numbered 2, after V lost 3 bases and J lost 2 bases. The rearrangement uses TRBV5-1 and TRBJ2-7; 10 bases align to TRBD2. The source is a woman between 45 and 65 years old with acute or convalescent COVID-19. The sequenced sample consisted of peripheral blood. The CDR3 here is CASSSGTSAYEQYF. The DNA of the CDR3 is TGCGCCAGCAGCTCCGGGACTAGCGCCTACGAGCAGTACTTC.